The entry that follows covers one T cell receptor beta chain sequence. This sample is drawn from a study of T-cell memory formation after mild COVID-19. About the research overall: Clusters were largely donor specific.

The 5'RACE method, run with constant-segment primers, produced TCR alpha and TCR beta cDNA libraries (carrying sample barcodes and UMIs). TCRdb used MiXCR to reprocess the 5' RACE reads, holding one entry per CDR3 protein. The sample holds hundreds of thousands of distinct CDR3 sequences; around a quarter are singletons and the top ten take about 12%. The origin of this receptor is an adult woman who had mild COVID-19 (a few samples of this study predate the infection). Cell type and time point are not known. The source material was PBMCs or a T cell subset sorted from them (not recorded which).

This chain's CDR3 is CASSFSRGHYEQYF. DNA for the CDR3: TGTGCCAGCAGTTTTTCCAGGGGTCACTACGAGCAGTACTTC. The genes are TRBV28 and TRBJ2-7; D is possibly TRBD1 (6 bases). This CDR3 has 14 residues. Trimming stripped 3 bases from V and 3 bases from J, with 12 bases between. Germline V gene lookup returns CDR1 MDHEN and CDR2 SYDVKM.